The 29 T cell receptor beta chains given below trace back to one sample, sequenced in a study of PD-L1 blockade in urothelial cancer. Method: immunoSEQ multiplex PCR; TCRdb's copy keeps in-frame clones and lacks some. The table records just over 20,000 clones, 88% of them present only once. The sample in question was PBMCs, obtained around atezolizumab (anti-PD-L1) treatment. The receptors come from a man aged 45-65 years with urothelial cancer.

The chain links TRBV13 to TRBJ1-3, with D unclear. CDR3 size: 14 residues. Germline loops: CDR1 PRHDT, CDR2 FYEKMQ (reference sequence). V was trimmed by 4 bases and J by 1 base, leaving 8 bases between them. As DNA, the CDR3 is TGTGCCAGCAGCTCGACTGTATCTGGAAACACCATATATTTT. Translating gives CASSSTVSGNTIYF.

This chain connects TRBV25-1 to TRBJ1-2, with TRBD1 as a possible D gene (6 bases). V was clipped by 3 bases and J by 8 bases, with 19 bases between them. The CDR3 sequence is 15 residues long. Germline-derived CDR1 and CDR2 are MGHDK and SYGVNS. CDR3 in amino acids: CASSDFTGLNGGYTF. The CDR3 nucleotides read TGTGCCAGCAGTGACTTTACAGGGTTAAATGGAGGCTACACCTTC.

This clone has a single count. V and J are TRBV11-2 and TRBJ2-3; tentative D call: TRBD1 (7 bases). The CDR3 extends over 18 amino acids. Trimming shortened V by 2 bases and J by 1 base, and 19 bases separated the two germline ends. CDR1 and CDR2 from the germline V gene are SGHAT and FQNNGV. CDR3 nucleotides: TGTGCCAGCAGCTTATCAGGGGGGACCACTCGCGGCACAGATACGCAGTATTTT. Translating it yields CASSLSGGTTRGTDTQYF. Looking up the rest from reference TRBV11-2 and TRBJ2-3 gives the full variable domain: EAGVAQSPRYKIIEKRQSVAFWCNPISGHATLYWYQQILGQGPKLLIQFQNNGVVDDSQLPKDRFSAERLKGVDSTLKIQPAKLEDSAVYLCASSLSGGTTRGTDTQYFGPGTRLTVL.

This chain connects TRBV30 to TRBJ1-2; 8 bases match TRBD1. CDR1 is GTSNPN, CDR2 SVGIG, per germline (reference sequence). The ends lost 4 bases at V and 4 bases at J; junction bases unmatched: 8. This CDR3 has 14 residues. The CDR3 is CAWKIGRGLYGYTF. CDR3 DNA: TGTGCCTGGAAGATCGGCAGGGGGCTCTATGGCTACACCTTC.

This rearrangement joins TRBV11-3 to TRBJ2-1; D may be TRBD2 (6 bases). V lost 1 base to trimming and J lost 5 bases, with 9 bases between them. The CDR3 totals 14 residues. The germline V gene has CDR1 SGHNT and CDR2 YENEEA. CDR3 in amino acids: CASSLGAGNNEQFF. The CDR3 coding sequence is TGTGCCAGCAGCTTAGGGGCGGGGAACAATGAGCAGTTCTTC.

The rearrangement joins TRBV5-4 to TRBJ2-7; 7 bases align to TRBD1. The V segment lost 4 bases and the J segment 1 base; nucleotides outside the gene matches: 5. Germline-derived CDR1 and CDR2 are SGHNT and YYREEE (reference sequence). The CDR3 is made up of 14 amino acids. The CDR3 bases are TGTGCCAGCAGCAAGGACAGGATGTCCTACGAGCAGTACTTC. Encoded protein: CASSKDRMSYEQYF. The variable domain in full, completed from reference TRBV5-4 and TRBJ2-7, reads ETGVTQSPTHLIKTRGQQVTLRCSSQSGHNTVSWYQQALGQGPQFIFQYYREEENGRGNFPPRFSGLQFPNYSSELNVNALELDDSALYLCASSKDRMSYEQYFGPGTRLTVT.

This clone was observed a few times. The chain employs TRBV9 and TRBJ1-2; TRBD1 matches 7 bases. The CDR3 is 12 amino acids. The germline V gene has CDR1 SGDLS and CDR2 YYNGEE. Unmatched junction bases numbered 3, after V lost 2 bases and J lost 8 bases. CDR3 loop: CASSVEGAGYTF. The DNA of the CDR3 is TGTGCCAGCAGCGTTGAGGGGGCCGGCTACACCTTC.

This chain connects TRBV5-1 to TRBJ2-5; 8 positions match TRBD2. After removal of 3 bases from V and 2 bases from J, the junction contained 3 bases not matched to a gene. The CDR3 consists of 14 residues. Germline CDR1 reads SGHRS; CDR2 reads YFSETQ. The DNA of the CDR3 is TGCGCCAGCAGCTCGGGGGGGTATCAAGAGACCCAGTACTTC. Its translation: CASSSGGYQETQYF.

The chain has TRBV29-1 and TRBJ2-3; 10 bases are shared with TRBD2. The CDR3 extends over 14 amino acids. Germline V gene lookup returns CDR1 SQVTM and CDR2 ANQGSEA. V shed 4 bases, J shed 5 bases, and the junction held 6 bases outside the gene matches. Here the CDR3 reads CSVGLAGVQDTQYF. In nucleotides, the CDR3 is TGCAGCGTTGGGCTAGCGGGAGTGCAAGATACGCAGTATTTT.

This clone was counted between two and nine times. The chain uses TRBV12-1 and TRBJ2-7; the table names TRBD1, a call not compared with the DNA. TRBV12-1 is a documented pseudogene. The CDR3 is 15 residues long. CDR3 in DNA: TGTGCCAGCAGCCCCCGGGACAGGGAAACCTACGAGCAGTACTTC. Its protein product is CASSPRDRETYEQYF.

The chain links TRBV19 to TRBJ2-3; D perhaps matches TRBD2 (6 bases). This CDR3 is built from 14 residues. Germline V gene lookup returns CDR1 LNHDA and CDR2 SQIVND (reference sequence). With 6 bases removed from V and 2 bases from J, the gap between germline ends came to 12 bases. The CDR3 is CASRLATHTDTQYF. For the CDR3, the DNA is TGTGCCAGTAGGCTAGCGACCCACACAGATACGCAGTATTTT.

The chain links TRBV6-1 to TRBJ1-1; TRBD1 agrees at 7 bases. Trimming removed 8 bases from V and 0 bases from J; junction bases left unmatched: 3. Germline loops: CDR1 MNHNS, CDR2 SASEGT. CDR3 length equals 13 residues. DNA of the CDR3: TGTGCCAGCCAGGGGGGTTTGAACACTGAAGCTTTCTTT. Protein: CASQGGLNTEAFF.

V is TRBV6-1 and J is TRBJ2-4; D is unclear. The CDR3 sequence is 11 residues long. Trimming took off 5 bases at V and 4 bases at J, with 3 bases between the two ends. Germline CDR1 is MNHNS and CDR2 is SASEGT. CDR3 sequence: CASSPKNIQYF. For the CDR3, the DNA is TGTGCCAGCAGTCCAAAAAACATTCAGTACTTC.

The chain combines TRBV7-3 with TRBJ2-1; 9 bases match TRBD1. CDR3 size: 14 residues. Germline V lookup: CDR1 SGHTA, CDR2 FQGTGA. Unmatched junction bases numbered 7, after V lost 6 bases and J lost 7 bases. CDR3 coding DNA: TGTGCCAGCAGGAGCCGGGACAGGGTTAATGAGCAGTTCTTC. Its protein product is CASRSRDRVNEQFF.

The rearrangement joins TRBV5-8 to TRBJ2-3; 7 bases are a match to TRBD1. Trimming removed 4 bases from V and 1 base from J; junction bases left unmatched: 3. Germline loops: CDR1 SGHTS, CDR2 YDEGEE. CDR3 size: 14 residues. The CDR3 region is CASSPQGGTDTQYF. CDR3 DNA sequence: TGTGCCAGCAGCCCTCAGGGGGGCACAGATACGCAGTATTTT.

The chain joins TRBV27 to TRBJ1-1; the D gene is possibly TRBD1 (5 bases). CDR3 length: 12 residues. Germline V gene lookup returns CDR1 MNHEY and CDR2 SMNVEV (reference sequence). V was shortened by 4 bases and J by 4 bases, with 7 bases between the two germline ends. The CDR3 loop reads CASSSGPTEAFF. Written as DNA, the CDR3 is TGTGCCAGCAGTTCAGGGCCCACTGAAGCTTTCTTT.

The table lists this clone with a few counts. J is TRBJ2-5 and V is TRBV4-1; D perhaps matches TRBD1 (5 bases). CDR3 length: 20 residues. Trimming left V 0 bases short and J 2 bases short, with 25 bases between. Germline CDR1 reads MGHRA; CDR2 reads YSYEKL. CDR3 residues: CASSQERFSGAITAQETQYF. CDR3 DNA: TGCGCCAGCAGCCAAGAGAGATTTAGTGGGGCAATTACAGCGCAAGAGACCCAGTACTTC.

The sample holds a few counts of this clone. The chain joins TRBV7-2 to TRBJ2-5; a possible D gene is TRBD2 (6 bases). V lost 1 base, J lost 4 bases, and 13 bases lay in between. CDR1 is SGHTA and CDR2 is FQGNSA in the germline V gene. CDR3 length: 15 residues. The chain's CDR3 is CASSLDGRGGETQYF. The CDR3 region has the DNA TGTGCCAGCAGCTTAGACGGGAGAGGCGGAGAGACCCAGTACTTC.

This clone appeared a few times. The V call is TRBV12-5, the J call TRBJ2-5, with TRBD2 identical over 12 bases. The junction had 7 bases not matched to a gene; V was cut back by 4 bases and J by 1 base. The V gene's germline CDR1 is LGHNT and CDR2 FRNRAP. The CDR3 has 17 amino acids. CDR3 DNA: TGTGCTAGTGGTTCCAGACTAGCGGGGGCATTCCAAGAGACCCAGTACTTC. Amino acid sequence: CASGSRLAGAFQETQYF.

The count of this clone is one. J is TRBJ2-2 and V is TRBV7-9; 9 nucleotides align to TRBD1. V was clipped by 5 bases and J by 2 bases; unmatched bases: 9. The CDR3 spans 17 residues. Germline CDR1 is SEHNR and CDR2 is FQNEAQ (reference sequence). The CDR3 spells CASSQKTGQGNTGELFF. In DNA, the CDR3 is TGTGCCAGCAGCCAAAAAACGGGACAGGGAAACACCGGGGAGCTGTTTTTT.

This chain joins TRBV13 and TRBJ2-7, with D possibly TRBD1 on 6 matching bases. The V and J ends lost 5 bases and 0 bases respectively, with 14 bases between them. This CDR3 comprises 15 residues. Germline CDR1 is PRHDT and CDR2 is FYEKMQ (reference sequence). CDR3 sequence reads: CASSRLGQSSYEQYF. CDR3 nucleotide sequence: TGTGCCAGCAGCCGACTTGGACAGAGCTCCTACGAGCAGTACTTC.

This clone was observed a single time. The J gene is TRBJ2-2, the V gene TRBV30; TRBD1 agrees at 7 bases. The CDR3 loop spans 15 amino acids. Germline CDR1 GTSNPN, CDR2 SVGIG (reference sequence). Trimming removed 2 bases from V and 6 bases from J; junction bases left unmatched: 9. This chain's CDR3 is CAWSSGNRGSGELFF. CDR3 DNA: TGTGCCTGGAGTTCGGGGAACAGGGGCTCCGGGGAGCTGTTTTTT.

The rearrangement uses TRBV29-1 and TRBJ2-7; 8 bases line up with TRBD2. The CDR3 covers 15 residues. After removal of 4 bases from V and 7 bases from J, the junction contained 15 bases not matched to a gene. The V gene's germline CDR1 is SQVTM and CDR2 ANQGSEA. CDR3 residues: CSVVSGRGVHTEQYF. CDR3 nucleotide sequence: TGCAGCGTTGTAAGCGGGCGGGGGGTACATACGGAGCAGTACTTC.

CDR3 DNA sequence: TGCGCCAGCAGGGTCGCTAGCGGGGAAACCTACGAGCAGTACTTC. Translated, it gives CASRVASGETYEQYF. The rearrangement uses TRBV10-2 and TRBJ2-7; TRBD2 aligns across 9 bases. Trimming at V came to 6 bases and at J to 2 bases, leaving 8 bases not matched to a gene. The germline V gene has CDR1 WSHSY and CDR2 SAAADI. The CDR3 runs 15 residues.

The chain combines TRBV7-9 with TRBJ2-7, with 9 bases fitting TRBD1. Germline values: CDR1 SEHNR, CDR2 FQNEAQ (reference sequence). This CDR3 contains 16 residues. The ends lost 6 bases at V and 3 bases at J; junction bases unmatched: 12. The CDR3 reads CASSYPTGGFHYEQYF. DNA for the CDR3: TGTGCCAGCAGTTACCCAACAGGGGGCTTTCACTACGAGCAGTACTTC.

The chain employs TRBV30 and TRBJ2-2; 7 nucleotides agree with TRBD1. From germline, CDR1 is GTSNPN and CDR2 SVGIG (reference sequence). V lost 5 bases to trimming and J lost 1 base; unmatched junction nucleotides: 4. This CDR3 is 14 amino acids long. The DNA of the CDR3 is TGTGCCTGGGGACAGGTGGGGAACACCGGGGAGCTGTTTTTT. Its protein product is CAWGQVGNTGELFF. Full variable domain (remainder filled in from reference TRBV30 and TRBJ2-2): SQTIHQWPATLVQPVGSPLSLECTVEGTSNPNLYWYRQAAGRGLQLLFYSVGIGQISSEVPQNLSASRPQDRQFILSSKKLLLSDSGFYLCAWGQVGNTGELFFGEGSRLTVL.

The chain carries TRBV6-6 and TRBJ1-3; 7 nucleotides agree with TRBD1. Germline lookup yields CDR1 MNHNY and CDR2 SVGAGI (reference sequence). With 8 bases clipped from V and 3 bases from J, the junction kept 7 bases outside the gene matches. The CDR3 sequence is 14 residues long. The CDR3: CASGGGTVGNTIYF. The CDR3 DNA follows: TGTGCCAGCGGGGGCGGGACAGTTGGAAACACCATATATTTT.

The chain joins TRBV7-2 to TRBJ2-2; the match to TRBD2 covers 11 bases. This CDR3 has 15 amino acids. The V gene end was trimmed by 8 bases and the J gene end by 4 bases; junction bases not matched to a gene: 6. The V gene's germline CDR1 is SGHTA and CDR2 FQGNSA. CDR3 DNA sequence: TGTGCCAGCCGAACTAGCGGGAGTGGCACCGGGGAGCTGTTTTTT. Its protein product is CASRTSGSGTGELFF.

V gene TRBV6-6 combines with J gene TRBJ1-2; 7 bases are a match to TRBD1. V gave up 2 bases and J gave up 4 bases; unmatched junction bases: 4. The germline V gene encodes CDR1 MNHNY and CDR2 SVGAGI (reference sequence). CDR3 size: 14 residues. The CDR3 protein is CASSYRQGSYGYTF. Written as DNA, the CDR3 is TGTGCCAGCAGTTACCGACAGGGAAGCTATGGCTACACCTTC.